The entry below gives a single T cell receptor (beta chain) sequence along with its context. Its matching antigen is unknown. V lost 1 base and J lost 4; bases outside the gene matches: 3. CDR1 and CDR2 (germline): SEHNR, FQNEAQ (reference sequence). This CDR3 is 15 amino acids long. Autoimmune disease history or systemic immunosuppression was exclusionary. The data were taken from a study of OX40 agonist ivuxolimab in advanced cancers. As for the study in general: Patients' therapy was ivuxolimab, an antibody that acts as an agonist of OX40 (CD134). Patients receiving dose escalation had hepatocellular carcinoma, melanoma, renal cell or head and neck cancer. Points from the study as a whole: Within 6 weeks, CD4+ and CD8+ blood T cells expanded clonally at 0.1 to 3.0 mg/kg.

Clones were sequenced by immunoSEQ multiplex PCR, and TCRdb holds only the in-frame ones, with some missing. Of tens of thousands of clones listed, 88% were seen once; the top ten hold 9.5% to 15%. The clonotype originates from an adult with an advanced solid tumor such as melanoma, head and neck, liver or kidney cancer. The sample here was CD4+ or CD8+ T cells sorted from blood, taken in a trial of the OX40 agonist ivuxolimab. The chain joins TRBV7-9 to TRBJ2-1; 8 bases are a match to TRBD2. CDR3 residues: CASSLVSGSYNEQFF. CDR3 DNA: TGTGCCAGCAGCTTAGTGAGCGGGAGTTACAATGAGCAGTTCTTC.